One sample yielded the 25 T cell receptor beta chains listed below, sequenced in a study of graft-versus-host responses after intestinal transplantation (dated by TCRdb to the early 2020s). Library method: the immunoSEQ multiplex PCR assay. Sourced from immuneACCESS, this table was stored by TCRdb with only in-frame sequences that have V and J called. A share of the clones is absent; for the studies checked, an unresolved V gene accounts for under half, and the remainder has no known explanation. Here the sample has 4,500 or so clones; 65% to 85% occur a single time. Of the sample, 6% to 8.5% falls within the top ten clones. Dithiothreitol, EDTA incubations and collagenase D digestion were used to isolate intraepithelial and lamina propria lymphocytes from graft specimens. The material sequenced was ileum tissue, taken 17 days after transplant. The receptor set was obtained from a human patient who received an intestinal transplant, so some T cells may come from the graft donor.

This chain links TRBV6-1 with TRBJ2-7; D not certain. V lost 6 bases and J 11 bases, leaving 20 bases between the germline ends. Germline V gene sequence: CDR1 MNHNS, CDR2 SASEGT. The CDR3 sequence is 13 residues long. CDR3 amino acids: CASSQRFIQPEYV. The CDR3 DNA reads TGTGCCAGCAGCCAAAGGTTCATACAGCCCGAGTACGTC.

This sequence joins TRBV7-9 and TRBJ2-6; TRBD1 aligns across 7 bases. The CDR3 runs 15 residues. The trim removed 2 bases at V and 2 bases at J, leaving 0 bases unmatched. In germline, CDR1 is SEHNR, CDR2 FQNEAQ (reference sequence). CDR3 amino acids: CASSLQGAGANVLTF. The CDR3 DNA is TGTGCCAGCAGCTTACAGGGGGCTGGGGCCAACGTCCTGACTTTC. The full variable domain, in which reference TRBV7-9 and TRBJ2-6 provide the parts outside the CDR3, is DTGVSQNPRHKITKRGQNVTFRCDPISEHNRLYWYRQTLGQGPEFLTYFQNEAQLEKSRLLSDRFSAERPKGSFSTLEIQRTEQGDSAMYLCASSLQGAGANVLTFGAGSRLTVL.

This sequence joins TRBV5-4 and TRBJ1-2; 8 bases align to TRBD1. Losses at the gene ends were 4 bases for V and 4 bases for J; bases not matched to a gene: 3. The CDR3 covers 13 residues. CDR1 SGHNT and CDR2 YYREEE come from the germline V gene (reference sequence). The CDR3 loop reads CASSPGQAYGYTF. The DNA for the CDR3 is TGTGCCAGCAGCCCGGGACAGGCCTATGGCTACACCTTC. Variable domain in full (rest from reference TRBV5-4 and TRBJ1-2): ETGVTQSPTHLIKTRGQQVTLRCSSQSGHNTVSWYQQALGQGPQFIFQYYREEENGRGNFPPRFSGLQFPNYSSELNVNALELDDSALYLCASSPGQAYGYTFGSGTRLTVV.

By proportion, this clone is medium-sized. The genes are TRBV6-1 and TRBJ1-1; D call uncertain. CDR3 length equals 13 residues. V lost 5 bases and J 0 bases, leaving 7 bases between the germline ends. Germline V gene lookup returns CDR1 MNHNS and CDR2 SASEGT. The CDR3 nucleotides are TGTGCCAGCAGTCCCCTCTTGAACACTGAAGCTTTCTTT. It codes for CASSPLLNTEAFF.

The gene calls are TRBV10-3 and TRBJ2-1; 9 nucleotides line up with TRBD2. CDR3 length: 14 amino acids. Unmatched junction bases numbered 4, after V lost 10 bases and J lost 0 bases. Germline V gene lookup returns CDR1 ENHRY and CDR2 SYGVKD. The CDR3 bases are TGTGCCACCGTTAGCGGGAGCTCCTACAATGAGCAGTTCTTC. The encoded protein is CATVSGSSYNEQFF.

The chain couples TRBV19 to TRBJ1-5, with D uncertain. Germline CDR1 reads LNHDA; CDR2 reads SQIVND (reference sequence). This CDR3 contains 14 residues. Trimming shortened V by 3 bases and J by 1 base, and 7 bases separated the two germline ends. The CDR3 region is CASSMGQSNQPQHF. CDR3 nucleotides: TGTGCCAGTAGTATGGGCCAGAGCAATCAGCCCCAGCATTTT.

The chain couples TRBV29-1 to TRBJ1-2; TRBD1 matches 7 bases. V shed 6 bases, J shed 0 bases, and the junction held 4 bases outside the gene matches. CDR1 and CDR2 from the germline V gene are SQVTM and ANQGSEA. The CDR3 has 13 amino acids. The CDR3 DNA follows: TGCAGCGTACCGGGACAGTCTAACTATGGCTACACCTTC. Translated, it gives CSVPGQSNYGYTF.

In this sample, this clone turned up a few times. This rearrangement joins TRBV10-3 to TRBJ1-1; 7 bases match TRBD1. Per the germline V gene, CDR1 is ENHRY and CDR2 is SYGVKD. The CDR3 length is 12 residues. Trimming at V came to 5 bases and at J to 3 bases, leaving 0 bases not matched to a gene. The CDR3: CAISQGDTEAFF. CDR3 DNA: TGTGCCATCAGTCAGGGGGACACTGAAGCTTTCTTT.

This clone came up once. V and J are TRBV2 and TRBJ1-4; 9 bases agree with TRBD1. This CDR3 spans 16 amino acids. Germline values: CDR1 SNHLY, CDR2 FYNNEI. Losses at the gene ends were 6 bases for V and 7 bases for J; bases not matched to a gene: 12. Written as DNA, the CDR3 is TGTGCCAGCAGCGGTACAGGGGGCGTGATCGGTGAAAAACTGTTTTTT. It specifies CASSGTGGVIGEKLFF.

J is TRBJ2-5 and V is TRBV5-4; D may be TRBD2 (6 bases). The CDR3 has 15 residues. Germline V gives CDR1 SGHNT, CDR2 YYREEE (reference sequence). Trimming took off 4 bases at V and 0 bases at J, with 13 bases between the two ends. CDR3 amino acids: CASSRPSGDQETQYF. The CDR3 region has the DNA TGTGCCAGCAGCCGTCCTTCGGGGGACCAAGAGACCCAGTACTTC.

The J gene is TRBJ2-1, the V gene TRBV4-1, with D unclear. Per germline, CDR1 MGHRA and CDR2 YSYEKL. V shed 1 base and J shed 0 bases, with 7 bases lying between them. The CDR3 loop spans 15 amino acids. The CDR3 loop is CASSQVRSSYNEQFF. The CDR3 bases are TGCGCCAGCAGCCAAGTCCGGAGCTCCTACAATGAGCAGTTCTTC.

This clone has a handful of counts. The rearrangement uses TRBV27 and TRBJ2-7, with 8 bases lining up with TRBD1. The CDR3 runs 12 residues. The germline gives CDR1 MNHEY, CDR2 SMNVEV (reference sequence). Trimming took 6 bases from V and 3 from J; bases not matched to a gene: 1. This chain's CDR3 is CASSGTGYEQYV. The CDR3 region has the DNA TGTGCCAGCAGCGGGACAGGCTACGAGCAGTACGTC.

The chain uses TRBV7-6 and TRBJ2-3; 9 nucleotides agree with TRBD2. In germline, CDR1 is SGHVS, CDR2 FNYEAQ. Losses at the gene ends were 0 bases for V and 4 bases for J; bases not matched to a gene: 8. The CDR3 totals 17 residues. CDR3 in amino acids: CASSLAGLAGGADTQYF. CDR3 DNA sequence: TGTGCCAGCAGCTTAGCGGGACTAGCCGGGGGGGCAGATACGCAGTATTTT.

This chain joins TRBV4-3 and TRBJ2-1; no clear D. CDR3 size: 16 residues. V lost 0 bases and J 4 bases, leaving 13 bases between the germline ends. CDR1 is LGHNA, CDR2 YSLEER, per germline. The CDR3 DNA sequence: TGCGCCAGCAGCCAAGATGGGTCGACAACGTACAATGAGCAGTTCTTC. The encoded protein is CASSQDGSTTYNEQFF.

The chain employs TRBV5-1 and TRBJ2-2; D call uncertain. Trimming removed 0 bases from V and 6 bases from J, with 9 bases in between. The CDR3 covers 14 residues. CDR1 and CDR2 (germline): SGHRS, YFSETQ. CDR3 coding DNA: TGCGCCAGCAGCTTGGCTGGCCCCGCCGGGGAGCTGTTTTTT. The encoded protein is CASSLAGPAGELFF.

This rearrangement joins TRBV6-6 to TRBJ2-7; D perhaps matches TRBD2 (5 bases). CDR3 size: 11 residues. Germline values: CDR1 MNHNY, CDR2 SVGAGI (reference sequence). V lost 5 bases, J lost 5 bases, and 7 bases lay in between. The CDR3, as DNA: TGTGCCAGCAGTGAGCGGAACGAGCAGTACGTC. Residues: CASSERNEQYV.

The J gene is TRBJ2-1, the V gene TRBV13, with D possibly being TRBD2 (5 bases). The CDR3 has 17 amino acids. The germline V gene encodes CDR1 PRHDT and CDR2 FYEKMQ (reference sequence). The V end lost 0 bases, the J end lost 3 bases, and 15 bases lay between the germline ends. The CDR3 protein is CASSLGPQGEGYNEQFF. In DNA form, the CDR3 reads TGTGCCAGCAGCTTAGGCCCCCAAGGTGAGGGCTACAATGAGCAGTTCTTC.

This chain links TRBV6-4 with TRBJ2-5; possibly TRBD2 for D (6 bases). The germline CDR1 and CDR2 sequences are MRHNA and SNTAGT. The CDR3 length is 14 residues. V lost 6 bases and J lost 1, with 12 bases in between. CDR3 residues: CASSPQGGQETQYF. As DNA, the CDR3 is TGTGCCAGCAGCCCCCAGGGAGGCCAAGAGACCCAGTACTTC.

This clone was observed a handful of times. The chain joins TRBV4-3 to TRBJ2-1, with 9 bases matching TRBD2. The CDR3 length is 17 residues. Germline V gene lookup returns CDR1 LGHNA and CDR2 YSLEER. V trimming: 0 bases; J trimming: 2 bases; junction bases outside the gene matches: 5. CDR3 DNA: TGCGCCAGCAGCCAAGAAATCGGCGGGGGGGCCTACAATGAGCAGTTCTTC. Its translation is CASSQEIGGGAYNEQFF.

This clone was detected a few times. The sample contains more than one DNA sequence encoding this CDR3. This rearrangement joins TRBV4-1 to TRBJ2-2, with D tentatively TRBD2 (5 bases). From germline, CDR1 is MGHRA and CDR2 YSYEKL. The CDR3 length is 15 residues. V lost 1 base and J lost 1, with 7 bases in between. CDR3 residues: CASSQVRGNTGELFF. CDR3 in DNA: TGCGCCAGCAGCCAAGTTCGGGGGAACACCGGGGAGCTGTTTTTT.

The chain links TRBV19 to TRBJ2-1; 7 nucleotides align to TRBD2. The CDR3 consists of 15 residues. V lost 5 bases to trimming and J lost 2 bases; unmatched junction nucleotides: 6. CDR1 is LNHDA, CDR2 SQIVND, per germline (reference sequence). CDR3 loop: CASSPEAGTYNEQFF. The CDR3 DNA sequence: TGTGCCAGTAGTCCGGAAGCGGGAACCTACAATGAGCAGTTCTTC.

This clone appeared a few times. The CDR3 spells CASSLDTWNSGDYGYTF. Written as DNA, the CDR3 is TGTGCCAGCAGCTTAGATACGTGGAACTCCGGGGACTATGGCTACACCTTC. The chain recombines TRBV7-8 with TRBJ1-2; D is unresolved. The CDR3 has 17 amino acids. Germline V gene lookup returns CDR1 SGHVS and CDR2 FQNEAQ. V was cut by 1 base and J by 3 bases, with 18 bases left in between.

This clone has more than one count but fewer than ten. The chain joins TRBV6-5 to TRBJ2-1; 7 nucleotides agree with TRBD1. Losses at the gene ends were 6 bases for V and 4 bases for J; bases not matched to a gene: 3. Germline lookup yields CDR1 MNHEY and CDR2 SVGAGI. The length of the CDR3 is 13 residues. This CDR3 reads CASSRDSYNEQFF. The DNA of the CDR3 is TGTGCCAGCAGCCGGGACAGTTACAATGAGCAGTTCTTC.

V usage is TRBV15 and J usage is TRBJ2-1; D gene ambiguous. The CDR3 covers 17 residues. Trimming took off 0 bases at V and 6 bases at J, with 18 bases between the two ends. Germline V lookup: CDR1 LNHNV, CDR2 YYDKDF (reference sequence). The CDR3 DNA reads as TGTGCCACCAGCAGAGATCGATCGTTGCGGCCGTTCAATGAGCAGTTCTTC. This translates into CATSRDRSLRPFNEQFF.

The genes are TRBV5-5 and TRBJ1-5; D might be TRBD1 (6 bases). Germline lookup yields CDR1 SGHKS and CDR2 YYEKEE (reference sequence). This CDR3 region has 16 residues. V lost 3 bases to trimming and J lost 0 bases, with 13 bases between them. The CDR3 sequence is CASSYGQSHSNQPQHF. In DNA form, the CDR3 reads TGTGCCAGCAGCTATGGACAGTCTCATAGCAATCAGCCCCAGCATTTT.